Listed below are T cell receptor beta chains from one sample, sequenced in a study of blood T cell repertoires in COVID-19. Using immunoSEQ multiplex PCR, the repertoire was profiled, and TCRdb retains in-frame clones only, with some absent. This table holds about 400,000 clones, more than 85% found once. The sequencing sample was made of peripheral blood. The source is a human donor in a cohort sampled during active COVID-19. The CDR3 runs from the conserved cysteine through the conserved F or W. The D gene is left open where the match is weak. Size tells how often a clone was seen (once, few, many) or the class of an expanded clone, and some rows leave it out.

TRBJ2-7 TRBV29-1 NA NA TGCAGCGCACGCGGGATCTCCTACGAGCAGTACTTC CSARGISYEQYF
TRBJ1-5 TRBV2 TRBD1 once TGTGCCAGCAGTGATTTGGACAGGAATCAGCCCCAGCATTTT CASSDLDRNQPQHF
TRBJ1-2 TRBV7-2 NA NA TGTGCCAGCAGCGCTAAAACAGGATATTATGGCTACACCTTC CASSAKTGYYGYTF
TRBJ2-1 TRBV18 TRBD1 NA TGTGCCAGCTCGAGACTGAGGCCCGGGACAGCCGAGTACAATGAGCAGTTCTTC CASSRLRPGTAEYNEQFF
TRBJ1-2 TRBV28 NA NA TGTGCCAGCAGTTTGGGGGGGGCTTGGGATGGCTACACCTTC CASSLGGAWDGYTF
TRBJ1-5 TRBV6-4 TRBD1 NA TGTGCCAGCAGTCACCCGGGACAGGGAAACTATAGCAATCAGCCCCAGCATTTT CASSHPGQGNYSNQPQHF
TRBJ1-3 TRBV25-1 NA NA TGTGCCAGCAGACCAGTGGGGGGGCGAGGAAACACCATATATTTT CASRPVGGRGNTIYF
TRBJ2-2 TRBV9 TRBD2 NA TGTGCCAGCAGCAACCTAGCGGGGTCCACCGGGGAGCTGTTTTTT CASSNLAGSTGELFF
TRBJ2-3 TRBV12-1 NA NA TGTGCCAGCCCCAGCAGGGGGGAAAGCACAGATACGCAGTATTTT CASPSRGESTDTQYF
TRBJ1-3 TRBV6-5 TRBD1 NA TGTGCCAGCAGGGCCACAGGGGCCTCTGGAAACACCATATATTTT CASRATGASGNTIYF
TRBJ2-5 TRBV6-2/TRBV6-3 NA NA TGTGCCAGCAGCATACCCGGCGGGGTAGAGACCCAGTACTTC CASSIPGGVETQYF
TRBJ2-5 TRBV3-1/TRBV3-2 NA NA TGTGCCAGCAGCCAAGATGCTAGCTCACCTCAAGAGACCCAGTACTTC CASSQDASSPQETQYF
TRBJ2-7 TRBV28 NA NA TGTGCCAGCAGCTCGAGGACAGCACCCTCCTACGAGCAGTACTTC CASSSRTAPSYEQYF
TRBJ2-1 TRBV2 NA NA TGTGCCAGCAGTGAGAGGGTCGGCTCGAGACCCTACAATGAGCAGTTCTTC CASSERVGSRPYNEQFF
TRBJ2-5 TRBV9 NA NA TGTGCCAGCAGCGTAGGTGGGCCCCAAGAGACCCAGTACTTC CASSVGGPQETQYF
TRBJ2-2 TRBV6-4 NA NA TGTGCCAGCAGTGACGGGGAGAGTACCGGGGAGCTGTTTTTT CASSDGESTGELFF
TRBJ2-3 TRBV13 NA once TGTGCCAGCAGCTCCAGGGGCTACACAGATACGCAGTATTTT CASSSRGYTDTQYF
TRBJ2-3 TRBV5-1 NA few TGCGCCAGCAGCAAACCGGATCAAAATCTGGACTTACGCACAGATACGCAGTATTTT CASSKPDQNLDLRTDTQYF
TRBJ1-2 TRBV5-4 NA NA TGTGCCAGCAGCTCAACTATGGGGGCCCGCGGCGACTATGGCTACACCTTC CASSSTMGARGDYGYTF
TRBJ1-1 TRBV15 NA NA TGTGCCACCAGCCCACTCGTGGGGGCGCCGGCCAAAACTTTCTTT CATSPLVGAPAKTFF
TRBJ2-2 TRBV15 NA NA TGTGCCACCAGCAGAGATACCGGGTCAAACACCGGGGAGCTGTTTTTT CATSRDTGSNTGELFF
TRBJ2-5 TRBV15 TRBD2 NA TGTGCCACCCGCCCGGGGAAACTAGCGGTACAAGAGACCCAGTACTTC CATRPGKLAVQETQYF
TRBJ2-7 TRBV2 TRBD2 NA TGTGCCAGCACGGTCCTAGCGGGACCCTACGAGCAGTACTTC CASTVLAGPYEQYF
TRBJ2-1 TRBV19 TRBD1 once TGTGCCACCGAACCAGACAGGGGGCGAACCAATGAGCAGTTCTTC CATEPDRGRTNEQFF
TRBJ1-5 TRBV6-1 NA few TGTGCCAGCAGTGAGGGGGACAAATTAGGCAATCAGCCCCAGCATTTT CASSEGDKLGNQPQHF
TRBJ1-1 TRBV3-1/TRBV3-2 NA NA TGTGCCAGCAGCCAATATGGCGGAGGGGCGAACACTGAAGCTTTCTTT CASSQYGGGANTEAFF
TRBJ2-3 TRBV7-2 TRBD1 NA TGTGCCAGCAGCTGGGACAGGGAAGGTACGCAGTATTTT CASSWDREGTQYF
TRBJ2-7 TRBV5-4 NA NA TGTGCCAGCAGCTTGGCCCTCCGATCGGAAGGGAGTGAGCAGTACTTC CASSLALRSEGSEQYF
TRBJ1-4 TRBV5-4 TRBD1 NA TGTGCCAGCAGCTGGACCGGGACAGGCTCGACTAATGAAAAACTGTTTTTT CASSWTGTGSTNEKLFF
TRBJ1-1 TRBV5-4 NA NA TGTGCCAGCAGCTTGACGGGGAACACTGAAGCTTTCTTT CASSLTGNTEAFF
TRBJ2-7 TRBV19 NA NA TGTGCCAGTAGTATCGGACATTACTACGAGCAGTACTTC CASSIGHYYEQYF
TRBJ1-4 TRBV28 TRBD1 NA TGTGCCAGCAGTTTTCCGAAACTACAGGGGATCGGTGAAAAACTGTTTTTT CASSFPKLQGIGEKLFF
TRBJ1-1 TRBV30 TRBD1 NA TGTGCCTGGAGACAGGGGGCGCCACGAGGGGAAGCTTTCTTT CAWRQGAPRGEAFF
TRBJ2-2 TRBV6-5 NA NA TGTGCCAGCAGTTATATGAACACCGGGGAGCTGTTTTTT CASSYMNTGELFF
TRBJ1-5 TRBV7-2 NA NA TGTGCCAGCAGCTTGTTGTTGGGGGGGAATCAGCCCCAGCATTTT CASSLLLGGNQPQHF
TRBJ2-3 TRBV11-2 NA NA TGTGCCAGCAGCTCGTCGGGTCTCAGGGGAGGCACAGATACGCAGTATTTT CASSSSGLRGGTDTQYF
TRBJ1-1 TRBV6-6 TRBD1 NA TGTGCCAGCAGCTTACAGGGGGAATACACTGAAGCTTTCTTT CASSLQGEYTEAFF
TRBJ2-1 TRBV13 NA NA TGTGCCAGCAGCTCCCAAGGACGGGGGTACAATGAGCAGTTCTTC CASSSQGRGYNEQFF
TRBJ2-5 TRBV29-1 NA NA TGCAGCGTTAAGCCGGGACATAACCAAGAGACCCAGTACTTC CSVKPGHNQETQYF
TRBJ2-2 TRBV10-3 NA NA TGTGCCATCAGTGAGTCGATCCAGGGCGGGGAGCTGTTTTTT CAISESIQGGELFF
TRBJ2-1 TRBV19 TRBD2 NA TGTGCCAGTACGAAGCGGGGGGCCGCTTCCACCTACAATGAGCAGTTCTTC CASTKRGAASTYNEQFF
TRBJ2-7 TRBV19 TRBD2 NA TGTGCCAGTAGTATCGCTAGGGAGGGCGAGCAGTACTTC CASSIAREGEQYF
TRBJ2-3 TRBV2 TRBD1 NA TGTGCCAGCAGTAGGGACAGGGGGCCCGGGGATACGCAGTATTTT CASSRDRGPGDTQYF
TRBJ2-7 TRBV6-5 NA NA TGTGCCAGTAAATCAGGGGCCCCTGGGGAGCAGTACTTC CASKSGAPGEQYF
TRBJ2-3 TRBV3-1/TRBV3-2 TRBD2 NA TGTGCCAGCAGCCAAGGCGGGAGAACCACAGATACGCAGTATTTT CASSQGGRTTDTQYF
TRBJ2-3 TRBV20-1 NA NA TGCAGTGCTAGTCCCAGTCTTTCTCCAGATACGCAGTATTTT CSASPSLSPDTQYF
TRBJ2-1 TRBV6-6 TRBD2 NA TGTGCCAGCAGTTACGGCGGGAGGGCCGTGGATGAGCAGTTCTTC CASSYGGRAVDEQFF
TRBJ2-7 TRBV24-1 TRBD2 NA TGTGCCACCAGTGATTTGGACGGGACTAAGCAGTACTTC CATSDLDGTKQYF
TRBJ2-1 TRBV5-4 TRBD2 NA TGTGCCAGCAGCCCAGGGACTAGCGCGACCAAAGGGCAGTTCTTC CASSPGTSATKGQFF
TRBJ1-2 TRBV3-1/TRBV3-2 NA once TGTGCCAGCAGCCACCCAAGGGGAGGGCTCTATGGCTACACCTTC CASSHPRGGLYGYTF
TRBJ2-7 TRBV5-1 NA NA TGCGCCAGCAGCCCTACTCCCGGGTCACCGTCCTACGAGCAGTACTTC CASSPTPGSPSYEQYF
TRBJ2-1 TRBV18 TRBD2 NA TGTGCCAGCTCCATTATTGAGCGGGGGGTTTACAATGAGCAGTTCTTC CASSIIERGVYNEQFF
TRBJ1-2 TRBV4-1 TRBD1 NA TGCGCCAGCAGCCAAGTCGGTAACAGGGGTACGGAAGGCTACACCTTC CASSQVGNRGTEGYTF
TRBJ1-3 TRBV15 NA NA TGTGCCACCAGCAGAGGTGCGCCGGGGAGGGAAAACACCATATATTTT CATSRGAPGRENTIYF